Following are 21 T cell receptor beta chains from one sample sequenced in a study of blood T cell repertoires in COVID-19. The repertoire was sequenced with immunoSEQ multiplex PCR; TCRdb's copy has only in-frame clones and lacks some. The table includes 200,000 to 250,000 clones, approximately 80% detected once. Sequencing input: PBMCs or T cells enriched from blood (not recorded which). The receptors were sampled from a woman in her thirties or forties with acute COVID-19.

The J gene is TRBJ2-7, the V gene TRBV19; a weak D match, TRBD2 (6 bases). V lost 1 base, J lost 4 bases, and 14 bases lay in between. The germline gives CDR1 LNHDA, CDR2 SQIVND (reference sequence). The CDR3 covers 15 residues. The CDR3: CASSIAGSGTYEQYF. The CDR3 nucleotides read TGTGCCAGTAGTATAGCTGGTAGCGGAACGTACGAGCAGTACTTC.

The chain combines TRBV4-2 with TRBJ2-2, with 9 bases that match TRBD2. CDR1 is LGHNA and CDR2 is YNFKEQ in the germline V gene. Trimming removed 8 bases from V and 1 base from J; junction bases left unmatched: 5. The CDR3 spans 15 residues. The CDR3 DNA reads TGTGCCAGCGGCGAGACTAGCGGGAACACCGGGGAGCTGTTTTTT. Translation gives CASGETSGNTGELFF.

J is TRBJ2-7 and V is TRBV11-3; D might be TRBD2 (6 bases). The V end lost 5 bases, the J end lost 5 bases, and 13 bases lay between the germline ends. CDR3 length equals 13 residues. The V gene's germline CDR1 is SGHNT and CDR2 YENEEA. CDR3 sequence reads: CASSGRGTHEQYF. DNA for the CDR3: TGTGCCAGCAGCGGACGCGGGACTCACGAGCAGTACTTC. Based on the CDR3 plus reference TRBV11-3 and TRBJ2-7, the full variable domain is EAGVVQSPRYKIIEKKQPVAFWCNPISGHNTLYWYLQNLGQGPELLIRYENEEAVDDSQLPKDRFSAERLKGVDSTLKIQPAELGDSAVYLCASSGRGTHEQYFGPGTRLTVT.

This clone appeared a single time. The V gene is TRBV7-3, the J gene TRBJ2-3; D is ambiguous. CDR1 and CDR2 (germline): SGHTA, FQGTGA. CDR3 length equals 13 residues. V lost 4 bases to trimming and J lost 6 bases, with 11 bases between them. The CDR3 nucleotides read TGTGCCAGCAGCTCCACCCCCCAGGATACGCAGTATTTT. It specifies CASSSTPQDTQYF.

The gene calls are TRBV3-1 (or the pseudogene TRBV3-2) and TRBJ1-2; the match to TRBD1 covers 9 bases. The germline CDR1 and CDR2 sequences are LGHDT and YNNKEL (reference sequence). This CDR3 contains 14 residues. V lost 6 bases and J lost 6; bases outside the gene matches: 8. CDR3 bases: TGTGCCAGCAGTTCTTTACAGGGGGCTAATGGCTACACCTTC. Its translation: CASSSLQGANGYTF.

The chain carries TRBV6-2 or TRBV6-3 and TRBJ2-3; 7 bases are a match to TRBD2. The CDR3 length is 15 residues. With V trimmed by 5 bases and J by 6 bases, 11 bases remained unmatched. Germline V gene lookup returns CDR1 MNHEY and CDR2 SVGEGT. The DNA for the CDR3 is TGTGCCAGCAGTGACGACCGGACTAGGGCGGATACGCAGTATTTT. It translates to CASSDDRTRADTQYF.

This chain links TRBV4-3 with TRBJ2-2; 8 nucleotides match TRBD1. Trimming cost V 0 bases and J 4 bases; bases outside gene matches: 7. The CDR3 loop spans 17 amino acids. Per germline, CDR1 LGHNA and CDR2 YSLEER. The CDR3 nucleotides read TGCGCCAGCAGCCAAGATTGGTCAGGGGGCCGCACCGGGGAGCTGTTTTTT. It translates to CASSQDWSGGRTGELFF.

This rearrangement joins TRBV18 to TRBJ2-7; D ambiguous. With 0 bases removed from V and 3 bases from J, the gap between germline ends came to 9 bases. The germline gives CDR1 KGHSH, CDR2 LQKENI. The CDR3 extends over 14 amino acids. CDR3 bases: TGTGCCAGCTCACCACCGGTGAACAGCTACGAGCAGTACTTC. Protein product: CASSPPVNSYEQYF.

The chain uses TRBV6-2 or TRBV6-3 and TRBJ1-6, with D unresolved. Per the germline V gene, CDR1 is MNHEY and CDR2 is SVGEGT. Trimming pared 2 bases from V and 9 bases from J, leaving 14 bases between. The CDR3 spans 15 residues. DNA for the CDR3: TGTGCCAGCAGTTACCATCCCGGGTCTGGTTCACCCCTCCACTTT. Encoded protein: CASSYHPGSGSPLHF.

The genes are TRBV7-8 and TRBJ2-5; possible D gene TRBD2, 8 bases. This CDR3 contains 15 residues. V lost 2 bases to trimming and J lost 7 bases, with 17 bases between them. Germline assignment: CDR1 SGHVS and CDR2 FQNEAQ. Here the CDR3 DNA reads TGTGCCAGCAGCTTACAGGGGGGACTAGTAGCGACCCAGTACTTC. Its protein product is CASSLQGGLVATQYF.

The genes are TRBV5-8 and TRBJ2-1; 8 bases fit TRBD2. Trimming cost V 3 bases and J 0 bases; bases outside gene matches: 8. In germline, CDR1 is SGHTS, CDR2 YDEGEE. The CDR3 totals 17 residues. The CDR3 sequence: CASSSGTRWSSYNEQFF. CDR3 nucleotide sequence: TGTGCCAGCAGCTCCGGGACTAGGTGGAGCTCCTACAATGAGCAGTTCTTC.

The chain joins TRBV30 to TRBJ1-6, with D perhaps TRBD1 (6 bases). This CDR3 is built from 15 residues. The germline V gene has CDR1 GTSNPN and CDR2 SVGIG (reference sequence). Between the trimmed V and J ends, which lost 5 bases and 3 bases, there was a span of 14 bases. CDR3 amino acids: CAWGATGNYNSPLHF. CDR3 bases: TGTGCCTGGGGGGCAACAGGGAACTATAATTCACCCCTCCACTTT. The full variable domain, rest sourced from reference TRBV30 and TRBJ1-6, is SQTIHQWPATLVQPVGSPLSLECTVEGTSNPNLYWYRQAAGRGLQLLFYSVGIGQISSEVPQNLSASRPQDRQFILSSKKLLLSDSGFYLCAWGATGNYNSPLHFGNGTRLTVT.

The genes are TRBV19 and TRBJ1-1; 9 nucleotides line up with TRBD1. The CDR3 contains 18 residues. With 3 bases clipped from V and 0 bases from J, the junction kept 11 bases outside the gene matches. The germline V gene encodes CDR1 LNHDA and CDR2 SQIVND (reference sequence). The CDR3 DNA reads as TGTGCCAGTAGTATCGGCGCCTACAGGGGGCCCTTGAACACTGAAGCTTTCTTT. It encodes CASSIGAYRGPLNTEAFF.

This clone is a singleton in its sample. CDR3 residues: CASSDSGFDEKLFF. CDR3 sequence (DNA): TGTGCCAGCAGTGATTCAGGGTTTGACGAAAAACTGTTTTTT. The chain couples TRBV2 to TRBJ1-4; maybe TRBD1 (5 bases). CDR1 is SNHLY and CDR2 is FYNNEI in the germline V gene. The CDR3 runs to 14 residues. Trimming cost V 3 bases and J 8 bases, with 13 bases left between them.

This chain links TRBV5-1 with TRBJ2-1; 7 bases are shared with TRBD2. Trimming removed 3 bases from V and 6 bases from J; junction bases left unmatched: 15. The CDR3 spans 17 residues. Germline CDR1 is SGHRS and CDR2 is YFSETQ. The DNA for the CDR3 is TGCGCCAGCAGCTCTCTGGAGGGAGGGCCGATGGGCAATGAGCAGTTCTTC. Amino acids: CASSSLEGGPMGNEQFF.

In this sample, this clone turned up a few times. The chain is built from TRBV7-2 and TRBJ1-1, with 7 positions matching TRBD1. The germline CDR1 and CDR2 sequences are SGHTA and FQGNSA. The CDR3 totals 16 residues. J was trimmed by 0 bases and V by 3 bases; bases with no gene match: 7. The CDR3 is CASSFRTGGLNTEAFF. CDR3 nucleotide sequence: TGTGCCAGCAGCTTCAGGACAGGCGGGTTGAACACTGAAGCTTTCTTT.

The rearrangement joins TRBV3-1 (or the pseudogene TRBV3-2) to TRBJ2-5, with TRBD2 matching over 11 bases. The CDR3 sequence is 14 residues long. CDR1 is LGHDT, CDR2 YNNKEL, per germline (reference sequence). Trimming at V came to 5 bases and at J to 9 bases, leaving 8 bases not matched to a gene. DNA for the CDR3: TGTGCCAGCAGCGGGGGGACTAGCGGTGGACCCCAGTACTTC. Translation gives CASSGGTSGGPQYF.

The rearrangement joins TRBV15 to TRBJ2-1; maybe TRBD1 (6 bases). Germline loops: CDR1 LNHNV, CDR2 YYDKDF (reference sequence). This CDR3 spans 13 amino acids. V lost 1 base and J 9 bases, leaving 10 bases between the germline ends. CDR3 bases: TGTGCCACCAGCAGAGCCGCCAGGGGTGAGCAGTTCTTC. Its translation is CATSRAARGEQFF.

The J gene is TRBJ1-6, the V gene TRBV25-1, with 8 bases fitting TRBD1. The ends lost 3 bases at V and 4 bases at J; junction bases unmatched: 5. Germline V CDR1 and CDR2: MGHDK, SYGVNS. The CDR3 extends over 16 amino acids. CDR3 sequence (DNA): TGTGCCAGCAGTGAGTCAAGACAGGGGTATAATTCACCCCTCCACTTT. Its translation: CASSESRQGYNSPLHF.

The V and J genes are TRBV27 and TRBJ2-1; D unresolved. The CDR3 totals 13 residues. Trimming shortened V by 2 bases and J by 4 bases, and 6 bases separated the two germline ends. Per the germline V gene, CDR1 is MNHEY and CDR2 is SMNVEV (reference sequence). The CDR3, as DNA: TGTGCCAGCAGTTTAGCACTTTACAATGAGCAGTTCTTC. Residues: CASSLALYNEQFF.

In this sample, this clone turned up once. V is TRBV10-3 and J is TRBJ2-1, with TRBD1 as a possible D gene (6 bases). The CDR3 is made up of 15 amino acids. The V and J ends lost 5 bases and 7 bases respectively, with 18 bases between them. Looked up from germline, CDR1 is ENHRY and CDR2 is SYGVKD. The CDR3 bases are TGTGCCATCAGTACCCCATCAGGGGTGTCGAATGAGCAGTTCTTC. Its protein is CAISTPSGVSNEQFF.